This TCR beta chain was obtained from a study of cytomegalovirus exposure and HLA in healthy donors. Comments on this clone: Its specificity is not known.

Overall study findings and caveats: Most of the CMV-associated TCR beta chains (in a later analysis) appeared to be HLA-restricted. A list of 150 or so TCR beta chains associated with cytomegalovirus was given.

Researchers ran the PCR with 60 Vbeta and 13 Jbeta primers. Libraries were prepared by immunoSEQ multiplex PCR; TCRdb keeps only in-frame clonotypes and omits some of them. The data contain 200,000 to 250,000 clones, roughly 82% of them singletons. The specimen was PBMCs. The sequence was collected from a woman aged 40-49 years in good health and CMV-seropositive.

The CDR3 DNA is TGTGCCACCAGCCTGGACAGGATGGACGAGCAGTACTTC. Residues: CATSLDRMDEQYF. The chain recombines TRBV15 with TRBJ2-7; TRBD1 matches 7 bases. V was pared by 5 bases and J by 5 bases, with 6 bases of the junction left unmatched. The CDR3 has 13 residues. In germline, CDR1 is LNHNV, CDR2 YYDKDF (reference sequence).